This T cell receptor (beta chain) was recorded in a study of B cell selection in AIRE deficiency. Study results and limitations: Tconv and Treg cells from AIRE-deficient patients resembled healthy donors in TCRBV usage, CDR3 length and diversity. Roughly 28% of healthy-donor shared Treg TCRbeta sequences appeared in patient Tconv cells. Shared Treg sequences were biased toward short CDR3s with few non-templated nucleotide insertions.

Sequenced by immunoSEQ multiplex PCR; TCRdb stores in-frame clones only, minus some. The table includes tens of thousands of clones, approximately 96% detected once. This CDR3 is 13 amino acids long. From germline, CDR1 is SNHLY and CDR2 FYNNEI. V was shortened by 6 bases and J by 6 bases, with 14 bases between the two germline ends. Sorting defined conventional CD4 T cells as CD4+CD127+. A remark on this clone: Its antigen is unidentified.

The sequenced sample was CD4+CD127+ conventional T cells sorted from PBMCs. This clonotype was obtained from a human donor in good health. The chain recombines TRBV2 with TRBJ1-1; D may be TRBD1 (6 bases). In nucleotides, the CDR3 is TGTGCCAGCAGAAACAGGGATTGGGCTGAAGCTTTCTTT. Protein: CASRNRDWAEAFF.